These 23 T cell receptor beta chains were sequenced from one sample in a study of T cells in Graves' hyperthyroidism and ophthalmopathy. Using RNA transcripts as the source, TCR beta CDR3 regions were amplified. The primer set for the first-round RT-PCR of the TCR CDR3 was HTBI. TCRdb re-called the multiplex PCR reads with MiXCR, one entry per CDR3 protein. The repertoire holds some 650,000 distinct CDR3 sequences, with 16% as singletons. What was sequenced was blood. Receptors originate from a woman in her thirties or forties with Graves' ophthalmopathy.

As concerns this clonotype: Since a much larger clone is just one base distant, this may be a read error. This sequence joins TRBV3-1 and TRBJ2-1, with 8 bases lining up with TRBD2. This CDR3 region has 15 residues. CDR1 and CDR2 (germline): LGHDT, YNNKEL (reference sequence). The V and J ends lost 5 bases and 11 bases, in that order; junction bases with no gene match: 14. The CDR3 DNA sequence: TGTGCCAGCAGCACCCGGACTATCGGGAGGGCCCAGCAGTTCTTC. It codes for CASSTRTIGRAQQFF.

This clonotype was seen only a few times. The chain employs TRBV29-1 and TRBJ1-4, with D possibly being TRBD1 (6 bases). V dropped 3 bases and J dropped 7 bases, with 12 bases sitting between them. Germline CDR1 SQVTM, CDR2 ANQGSEA. The CDR3 extends over 13 amino acids. The CDR3 spells CSVDGGAGEKLFF. In DNA form, the CDR3 reads TGCAGCGTTGACGGGGGGGCCGGTGAAAAACTGTTTTTT.

In its sample, this clonotype was seen many times. The chain combines TRBV28 with TRBJ1-6; the D is unclear. V dropped 3 bases and J dropped 0 bases, with 9 bases sitting between them. The CDR3 sequence is 16 residues long. Germline V CDR1 and CDR2: MDHEN, SYDVKM. The CDR3 loop is CASSLDQSSYNSPLHF. In DNA form, the CDR3 reads TGTGCCAGCAGTTTGGACCAAAGCTCCTATAATTCACCCCTCCACTTT.

This clonotype was picked up a small number of times. The rearrangement joins TRBV5-5 to TRBJ2-5; TRBD2 might be the D (6 bases). From germline, CDR1 is SGHKS and CDR2 YYEKEE (reference sequence). The CDR3 sequence is 15 residues long. The V end lost 2 bases, the J end lost 2 bases, and 13 bases lay between the germline ends. The CDR3 loop is CASSLGTGIQETQYF. In nucleotides, the CDR3 is TGTGCCAGCAGCTTAGGGACTGGGATTCAAGAGACCCAGTACTTC.

This clonotype has a count of ten or more. The genes are TRBV4-1 and TRBJ1-1; the D is unclear. V gave up 5 bases and J gave up 8 bases, with 15 bases separating them. The CDR3 totals 13 residues. The germline V gene encodes CDR1 MGHRA and CDR2 YSYEKL. The CDR3 loop reads CASSREGSDEAFF. CDR3 DNA: TGCGCCAGCAGCAGGGAAGGGTCTGACGAAGCTTTCTTT.

This clonotype was found many times. The J gene is TRBJ2-3, the V gene TRBV6-1; no firm D call. The germline V and J ends were trimmed by 7 bases and 0 bases, with 8 bases remaining between them. Germline-derived CDR1 and CDR2 are MNHNS and SASEGT. The CDR3 length is 13 residues. CDR3 bases: TGTGCCAGCAAAGCCCCGAGCACAGATACGCAGTATTTT. Its protein is CASKAPSTDTQYF.

The chain is built from TRBV6-1 and TRBJ2-5, with D uncertain. CDR1 MNHNS and CDR2 SASEGT come from the germline V gene. Trimming removed 4 bases at V and 5 bases at J, with 14 bases between. This CDR3 has 14 amino acids. CDR3: CASSAPVPTETQYF. The CDR3 DNA reads as TGTGCCAGCAGTGCCCCAGTTCCCACTGAGACCCAGTACTTC.

This clonotype occurred a few times. The chain joins TRBV4-1 to TRBJ2-3, with D possibly matching TRBD1 (5 bases). The CDR3 contains 15 residues. The ends were cut back, 1 base at V and 2 bases at J, with 10 bases in the middle. Germline CDR1 and CDR2: MGHRA and YSYEKL. The CDR3 region has the DNA TGCGCCAGCAGCCAAGTCACAGGTTACACAGATACGCAGTATTTT. Translated, it gives CASSQVTGYTDTQYF.

This clonotype was found many times. The chain is built from TRBV7-6 and TRBJ2-3; 9 positions match TRBD2. Germline V gene lookup returns CDR1 SGHVS and CDR2 FNYEAQ. The V segment lost 8 bases and the J segment 2 bases; nucleotides outside the gene matches: 5. This CDR3 is 14 amino acids long. The CDR3 region is CASGLAGFTDTQYF. Written as DNA, the CDR3 is TGTGCCAGCGGTCTAGCGGGGTTCACAGATACGCAGTATTTT.

DNA of the CDR3: TGTGCCAGCAGCGTAGATGGCAACTGTTCAGGCTACACCTTC. Translated, it gives CASSVDGNCSGYTF. The chain links TRBV9 to TRBJ1-2; D uncertain. The CDR3 contains 14 residues. Trimming cost V 0 bases and J 8 bases, with 14 bases left between them. Germline V gives CDR1 SGDLS, CDR2 YYNGEE.

This chain connects TRBV18 to TRBJ2-3; TRBD1 agrees at 9 bases. V was pared by 0 bases and J by 8 bases, with 6 bases of the junction left unmatched. CDR3 size: 15 residues. Germline-derived CDR1 and CDR2 are KGHSH and LQKENI. CDR3 nucleotide sequence: TGTGCCAGCTCACCACCCCGGGACAGGGAAGGTACGCAGTATTTT. Translated: CASSPPRDREGTQYF.

The rearrangement joins TRBV27 to TRBJ2-7, with TRBD1 identical over 8 bases. In germline, CDR1 is MNHEY, CDR2 SMNVEV (reference sequence). The junction had 10 bases not matched to a gene; V was cut back by 4 bases and J by 2 bases. This CDR3 comprises 16 residues. In nucleotides, the CDR3 is TGTGCCAGCAGTTCCACCGGTGGGACAGGACCCTACGAGCAGTACTTC. Translated: CASSSTGGTGPYEQYF.

Points on this clonotype: Just one base apart from a much larger clone, this may be a read error. The genes are TRBV7-9 and TRBJ1-1; perhaps TRBD1 as D (5 bases). Trimming left V 7 bases short and J 1 base short, with 10 bases between. This CDR3 comprises 13 residues. CDR1 is SEHNR and CDR2 is FQNEAQ in the germline V gene (reference sequence). In nucleotides, the CDR3 is TGTGCCAGCAACATGAGGGGGAACACTGAAGCTTTCTTT. This translates into CASNMRGNTEAFF.

This clonotype has just a few counts. V and J are TRBV2 and TRBJ1-1, with a tentative D call TRBD1 (5 bases). V was clipped by 11 bases and J by 0 bases, with 13 bases between them. The germline gives CDR1 SNHLY, CDR2 FYNNEI. The CDR3 has 13 residues. CDR3 coding DNA: TGTGCCGGAAGGGACGGATTGAACACTGAAGCTTTCTTT. Protein sequence: CAGRDGLNTEAFF.

Only a few counts were recorded for this clonotype. The chain couples TRBV5-1 to TRBJ2-7; 7 bases align to TRBD2. V shed 0 bases, J shed 3 bases, and the junction held 6 bases outside the gene matches. This CDR3 comprises 15 residues. Germline-derived CDR1 and CDR2 are SGHRS and YFSETQ. The CDR3 DNA follows: TGCGCCAGCAGCTTGGGGTCTAGCGGAATCTACGAGCAGTACTTC. This translates into CASSLGSSGIYEQYF.

The V and J genes are TRBV20-1 and TRBJ2-7; D may be TRBD1 (6 bases). This CDR3 has 14 amino acids. Per the germline V gene, CDR1 is DFQATT and CDR2 is SNEGSKA (reference sequence). Between the trimmed V and J ends, which lost 5 bases and 5 bases, there was a span of 19 bases. The CDR3 reads CSALPGTTANEQYF. CDR3 sequence (DNA): TGCAGTGCTTTGCCCGGGACAACGGCGAACGAGCAGTACTTC.

This clonotype has just a few counts. This chain joins TRBV29-1 and TRBJ2-1; unclear D gene. CDR1 and CDR2 from the germline V gene are SQVTM and ANQGSEA. Trimming took off 5 bases at V and 2 bases at J, with 7 bases between the two ends. This CDR3 contains 12 residues. Written as DNA, the CDR3 is TGCAGCGTTCGTGGGACCTACAATGAGCAGTTCTTC. Its translation: CSVRGTYNEQFF.

This clonotype has just a few counts. The chain recombines TRBV20-1 with TRBJ2-1; 9 bases match TRBD1. Germline loops: CDR1 DFQATT, CDR2 SNEGSKA (reference sequence). J lost 7 bases, V lost 6 bases, and 10 bases had no gene match. The CDR3 is made up of 14 amino acids. Here the CDR3 DNA reads TGCAGTGCACATCACCGGGACAGGGTAAATGAGCAGTTCTTC. Its protein product is CSAHHRDRVNEQFF.

Notes on this clonotype: One end of the junction is discordant with germline, which a read error may explain. This chain connects TRBV3-1 to TRBJ1-3, with no clear D. The germline V gene encodes CDR1 LGHDT and CDR2 YNNKEL (reference sequence). This CDR3 is 14 amino acids long. CDR3 residues: CASGHSDREGTIYF. DNA of the CDR3: TGTGCCAGCGGCCACTCGGACCGCGAGGGCACCATATATTTT.

This clonotype was seen only a few times. The chain uses TRBV10-3 and TRBJ1-1; D perhaps matches TRBD1 (5 bases). From germline, CDR1 is ENHRY and CDR2 SYGVKD. Trimming removed 5 bases at V and 5 bases at J, with 12 bases between. The CDR3 is 13 amino acids. For the CDR3, the DNA is TGTGCCATCAGTCAAGGGGATGGGACTGAAGCTTTCTTT. It yields the protein CAISQGDGTEAFF.

For this clonotype: With a much larger clone just one base away, this may be a read error. The chain combines TRBV20-1 with TRBJ1-2; D not resolved. Germline CDR1 DFQATT, CDR2 SNEGSKA (reference sequence). Deletions cut 3 bases from V and 4 bases from J, with 6 bases between. There are 11 residues in the CDR3. The CDR3 DNA reads TGCAGTGCTAGTATTGGCTATGGCTACACCTTC. It yields the protein CSASIGYGYTF.

This clonotype was seen a handful of times. The rearrangement joins TRBV5-5 to TRBJ1-4; 7 bases match TRBD1. V was clipped by 4 bases and J by 4 bases; unmatched bases: 7. The length of the CDR3 is 15 residues. CDR1 is SGHKS, CDR2 YYEKEE, per germline (reference sequence). The CDR3 DNA is TGTGCCAGCAGCCCATCGACAGGGTATAATGAAAAACTGTTTTTT. This sequence encodes CASSPSTGYNEKLFF.

The chain has TRBV7-9 and TRBJ2-1; 8 nucleotides match TRBD2. Germline assignment: CDR1 SEHNR and CDR2 FQNEAQ (reference sequence). The J segment lost 7 bases and the V segment lost 4 bases, leaving 6 bases of the junction unmatched. The CDR3 is 14 amino acids. The CDR3, as DNA: TGTGCCAGCAGCTCCCCCCGGGGGGGGAATGAGCAGTTCTTC. Amino acid sequence: CASSSPRGGNEQFF.